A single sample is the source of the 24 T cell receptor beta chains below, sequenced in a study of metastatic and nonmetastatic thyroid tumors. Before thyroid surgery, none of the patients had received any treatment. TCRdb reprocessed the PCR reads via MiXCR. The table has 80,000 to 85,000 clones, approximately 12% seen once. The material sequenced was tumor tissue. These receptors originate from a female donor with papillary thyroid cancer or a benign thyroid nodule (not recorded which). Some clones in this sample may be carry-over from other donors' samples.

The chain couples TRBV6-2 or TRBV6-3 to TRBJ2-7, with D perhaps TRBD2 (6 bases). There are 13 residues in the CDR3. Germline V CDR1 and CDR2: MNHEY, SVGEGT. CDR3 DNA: TGTGAAAGCAGTACGACTAGTAACTACGAGCAGTACTTC. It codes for CESSTTSNYEQYF.

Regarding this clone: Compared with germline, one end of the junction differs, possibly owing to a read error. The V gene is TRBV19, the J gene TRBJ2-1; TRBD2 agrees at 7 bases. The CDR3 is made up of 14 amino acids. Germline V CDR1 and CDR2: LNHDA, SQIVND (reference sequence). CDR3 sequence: CASQKAGDINEKFF. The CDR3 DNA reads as TGTGCCAGCCAGAAGGCGGGAGATATCAATGAGAAGTTCTTC.

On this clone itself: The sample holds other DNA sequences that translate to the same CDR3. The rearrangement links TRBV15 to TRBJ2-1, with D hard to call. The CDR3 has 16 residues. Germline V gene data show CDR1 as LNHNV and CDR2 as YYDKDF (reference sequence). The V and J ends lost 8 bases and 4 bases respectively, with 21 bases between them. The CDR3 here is CATGDIKNLIYNEQFF. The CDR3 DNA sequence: TGTGCCACCGGTGACATAAAGAACCTTATATACAATGAGCAGTTCTTC.

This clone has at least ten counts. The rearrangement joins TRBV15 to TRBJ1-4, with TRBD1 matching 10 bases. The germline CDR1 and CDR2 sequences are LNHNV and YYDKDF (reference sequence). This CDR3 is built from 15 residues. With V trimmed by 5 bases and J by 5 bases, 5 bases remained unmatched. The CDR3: CATSPRTGGNEKLFF. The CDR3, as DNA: TGTGCCACCAGCCCACGGACAGGGGGGAATGAAAAACTGTTTTTT.

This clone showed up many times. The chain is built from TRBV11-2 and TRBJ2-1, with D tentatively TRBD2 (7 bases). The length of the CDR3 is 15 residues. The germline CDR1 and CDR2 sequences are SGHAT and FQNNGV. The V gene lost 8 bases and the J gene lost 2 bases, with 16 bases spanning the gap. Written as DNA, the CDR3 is TGTGCCAGCCAAGAGGGGGGGGTGGCCTACAATGAGCAGTTCTTC. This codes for CASQEGGVAYNEQFF.

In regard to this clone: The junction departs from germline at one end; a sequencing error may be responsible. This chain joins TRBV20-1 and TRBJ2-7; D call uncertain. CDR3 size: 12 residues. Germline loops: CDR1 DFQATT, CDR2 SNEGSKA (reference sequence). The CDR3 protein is CSASDYSYDQYF. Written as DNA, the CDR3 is TGCAGTGCTAGTGATTACTCCTACGATCAGTACTTC.

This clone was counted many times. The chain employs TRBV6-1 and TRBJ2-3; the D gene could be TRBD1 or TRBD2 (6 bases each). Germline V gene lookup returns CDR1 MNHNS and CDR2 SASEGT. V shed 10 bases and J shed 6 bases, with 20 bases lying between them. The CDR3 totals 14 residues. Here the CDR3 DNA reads TGTGCCACGATTGCTCGGGGGCATGGGGATACGCAGTATTTT. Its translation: CATIARGHGDTQYF.

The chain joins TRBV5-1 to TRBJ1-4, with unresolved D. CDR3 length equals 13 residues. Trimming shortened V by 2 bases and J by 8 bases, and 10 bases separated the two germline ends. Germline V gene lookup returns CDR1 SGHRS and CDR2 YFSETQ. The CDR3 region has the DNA TGCGCCAGCAGCTTAGACCCCGGCGAAAAACTGTTTTTT. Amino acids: CASSLDPGEKLFF. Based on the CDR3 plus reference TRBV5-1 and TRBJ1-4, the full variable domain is KAGVTQTPRYLIKTRGQQVTLSCSPISGHRSVSWYQQTPGQGLQFLFEYFSETQRNKGNFPGRFSGRQFSNSRSEMNVSTLELGDSALYLCASSLDPGEKLFFGSGTQLSVL.

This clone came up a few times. Here the CDR3 reads CAWRGGTSGSLAYNEQFF. For the CDR3, the DNA is TGTGCCTGGAGAGGGGGGACTAGCGGGAGCCTCGCCTACAATGAGCAGTTCTTC. The chain combines TRBV30 with TRBJ2-1; 14 bases are a match to TRBD2. CDR3 length: 18 amino acids. J was trimmed by 2 bases and V by 3 bases; bases with no gene match: 9. Germline CDR1 is GTSNPN and CDR2 is SVGIG (reference sequence).

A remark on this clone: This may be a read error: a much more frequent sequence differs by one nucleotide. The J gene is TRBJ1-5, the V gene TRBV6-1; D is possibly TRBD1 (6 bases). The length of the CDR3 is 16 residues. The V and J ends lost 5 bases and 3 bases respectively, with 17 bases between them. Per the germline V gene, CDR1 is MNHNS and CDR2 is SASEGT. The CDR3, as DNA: TGTGCCAGCAGTCGCGGAGCAGGGGACGCCAATCAGCCCCAGCATTTT. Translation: CASSRGAGDANQPQHF.

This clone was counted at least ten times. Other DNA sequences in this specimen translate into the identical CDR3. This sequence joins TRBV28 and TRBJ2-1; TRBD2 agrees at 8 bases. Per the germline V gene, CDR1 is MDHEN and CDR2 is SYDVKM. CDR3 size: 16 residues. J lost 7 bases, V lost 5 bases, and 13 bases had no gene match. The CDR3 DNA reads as TGTGCCAGCAGTCAAGCGGGAGTGCGGCTCGGGAATGAGCAGTTCTTC. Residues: CASSQAGVRLGNEQFF.

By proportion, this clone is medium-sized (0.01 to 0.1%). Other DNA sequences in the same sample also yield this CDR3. The CDR3 loop reads CASSLGGSGGELFF. The CDR3 DNA reads as TGCGCCAGCAGCTTAGGCGGGAGCGGCGGGGAGCTGTTTTTT. The chain has TRBV5-1 and TRBJ2-2; 7 nucleotides agree with TRBD2. J lost 7 bases, V lost 2 bases, and 5 bases had no gene match. The CDR3 contains 14 residues. Germline V gene lookup returns CDR1 SGHRS and CDR2 YFSETQ.

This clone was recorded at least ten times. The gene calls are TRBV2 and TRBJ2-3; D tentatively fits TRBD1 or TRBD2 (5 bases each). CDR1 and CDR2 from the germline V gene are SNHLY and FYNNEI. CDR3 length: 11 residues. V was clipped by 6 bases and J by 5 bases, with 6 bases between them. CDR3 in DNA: TGTGCCAGCAGGAGGGGAGATACGCAGTATTTT. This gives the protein CASRRGDTQYF.

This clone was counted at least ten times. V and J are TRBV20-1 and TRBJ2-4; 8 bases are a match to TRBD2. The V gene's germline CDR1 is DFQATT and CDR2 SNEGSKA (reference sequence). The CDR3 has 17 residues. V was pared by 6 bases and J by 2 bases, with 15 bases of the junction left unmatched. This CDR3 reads CSAVPIDGRDPKNIQYF. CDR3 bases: TGCAGTGCAGTGCCAATCGACGGGAGGGATCCCAAAAACATTCAGTACTTC.

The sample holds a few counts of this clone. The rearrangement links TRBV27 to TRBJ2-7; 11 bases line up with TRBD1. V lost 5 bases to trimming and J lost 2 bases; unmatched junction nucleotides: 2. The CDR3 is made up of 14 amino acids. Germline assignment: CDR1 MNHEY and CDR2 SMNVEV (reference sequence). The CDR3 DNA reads TGTGCCAGCAGTGGACAGGGGGCGGCCTACGAGCAGTACTTC. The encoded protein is CASSGQGAAYEQYF.

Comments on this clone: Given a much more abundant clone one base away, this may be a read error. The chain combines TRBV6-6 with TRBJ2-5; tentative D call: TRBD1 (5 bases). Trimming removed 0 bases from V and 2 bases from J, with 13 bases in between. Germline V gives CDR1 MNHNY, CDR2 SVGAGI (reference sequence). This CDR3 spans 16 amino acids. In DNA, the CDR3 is TGTGCCAGCAGTTACTCGGGGCGCCAGGAACAAGAGACCCAGTACTTC. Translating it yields CASSYSGRQEQETQYF.

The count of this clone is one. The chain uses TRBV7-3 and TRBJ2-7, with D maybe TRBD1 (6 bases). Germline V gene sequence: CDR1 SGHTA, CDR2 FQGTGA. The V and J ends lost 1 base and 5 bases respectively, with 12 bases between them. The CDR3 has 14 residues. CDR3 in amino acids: CASSLMGAADEQYF. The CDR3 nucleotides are TGTGCCAGCAGCTTAATGGGGGCCGCGGACGAGCAGTACTTC.

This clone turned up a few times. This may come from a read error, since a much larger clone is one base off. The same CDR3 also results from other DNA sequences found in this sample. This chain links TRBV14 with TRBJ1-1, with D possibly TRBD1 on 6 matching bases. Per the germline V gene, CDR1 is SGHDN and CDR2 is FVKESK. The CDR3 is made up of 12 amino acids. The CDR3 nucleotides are TGTGCCAGCAGCCGGAGGGACACCGAAGCTTTCTTT. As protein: CASSRRDTEAFF.

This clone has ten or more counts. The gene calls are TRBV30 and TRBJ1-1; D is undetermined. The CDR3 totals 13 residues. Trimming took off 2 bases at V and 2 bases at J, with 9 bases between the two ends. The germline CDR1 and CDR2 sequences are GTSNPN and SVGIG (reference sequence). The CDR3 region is CAWSPSGNTEAFF. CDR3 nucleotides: TGTGCCTGGAGTCCTTCGGGTAACACTGAAGCTTTCTTT.

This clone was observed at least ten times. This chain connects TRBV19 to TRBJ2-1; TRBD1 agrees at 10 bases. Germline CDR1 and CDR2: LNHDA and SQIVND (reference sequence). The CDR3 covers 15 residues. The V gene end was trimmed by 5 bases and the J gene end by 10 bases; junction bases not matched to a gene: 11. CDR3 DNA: TGTGCCAGTAGTGTAGCGGGGACAGGGGTAGGGGAGCAGTTCTTC. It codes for CASSVAGTGVGEQFF. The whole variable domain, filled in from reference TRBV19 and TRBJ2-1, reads DGGITQSPKYLFRKEGQNVTLSCEQNLNHDAMYWYRQDPGQGLRLIYYSQIVNDFQKGDIAEGYSVSREKKESFPLTVTSAQKNPTAFYLCASSVAGTGVGEQFFGPGTRLTVL.

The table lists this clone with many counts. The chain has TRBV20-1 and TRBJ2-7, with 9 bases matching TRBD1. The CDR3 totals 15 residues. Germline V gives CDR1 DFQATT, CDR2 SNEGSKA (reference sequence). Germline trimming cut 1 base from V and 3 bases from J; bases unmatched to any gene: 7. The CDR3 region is CSARGWTGEFYEQYF. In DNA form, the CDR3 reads TGCAGTGCTAGAGGGTGGACAGGGGAATTCTACGAGCAGTACTTC.

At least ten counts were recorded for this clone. The CDR3 is CASSSQSSGIETQYF. The CDR3 coding sequence is TGTGCCAGCAGCTCCCAGTCTAGCGGGATCGAGACCCAGTACTTC. The chain uses TRBV7-8 and TRBJ2-5; 9 positions match TRBD2. The CDR3 is made up of 15 amino acids. The germline gives CDR1 SGHVS, CDR2 FQNEAQ. The trim removed 4 bases at V and 5 bases at J, leaving 8 bases unmatched.

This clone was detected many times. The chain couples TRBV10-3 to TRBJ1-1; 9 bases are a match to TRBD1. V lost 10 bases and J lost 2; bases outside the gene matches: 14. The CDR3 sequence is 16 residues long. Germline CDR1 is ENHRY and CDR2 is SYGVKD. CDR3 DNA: TGTGCCAGCCAACAGGACAGGGGTGGGCGAAACACTGAAGCTTTCTTT. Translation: CASQQDRGGRNTEAFF.

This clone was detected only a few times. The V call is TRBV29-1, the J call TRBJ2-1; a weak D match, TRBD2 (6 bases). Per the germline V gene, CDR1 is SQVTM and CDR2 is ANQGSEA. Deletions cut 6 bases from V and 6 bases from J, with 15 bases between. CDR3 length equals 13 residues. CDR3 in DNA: TGCAGCGTGGGACTTTGGGGCCCCAATGAGCAGTTCTTC. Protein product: CSVGLWGPNEQFF.